This paragraph covers one T cell receptor (beta chain) sequence. Its antigen is still unknown. Base qualities are not provided; no much larger clone lies one nucleotide away. The TCR beta CDR3 regions were amplified from RNA transcripts. A first-round RT-PCR of the TCR CDR3 used the HTBI primer set with the Qiagen OneStep RT-PCR kit. A second multiplex PCR round built the libraries, followed by size selection and purification. Paired-end sequencing of the libraries was performed with 100 bp reads on an Illumina HiSeq2000. Per the authors' processing: Raw data were processed with SOAPnuke, discarding reads with adapters, uncalled bases, mean Phred below 15, or no exact constant-primer or identifier match. COPE v1.2.5 was used to merge the high-quality paired reads, and each unique nucleotide sequence was defined as a clonotype. Clonotypes were aligned to IMGT TRBV, TRBD and TRBJ reference segments using MiTCR v1.1. The analysis was restricted to V-J combinations with a frequency above 0.0001, which together covered 98% to 99.2% of the repertoires. A TCS score was defined as the ratio between F50 (clonal expansion) and ExV (chaos), using BLOSUM62-based TCRdist between CDR3 peptides within each V-J. Welch's t-statistics and random forest reduced around 550 V-J features to 13, which were used in a naive Bayes classifier (R e1071). TCRdb reworked the public reads: Q25 trimming with fastp, MiXCR clone assembly, productive beta chains retained. Every distinct CDR3 protein forms one entry, paired with its most common genes and DNA. TCRdb's processing, not the study's, gives the V and J calls here. Counted in this sample were 300,000 to 400,000 distinct CDR3 sequences; about 18% of them appeared once. The ten largest account for under 55% of the sample.

The data originate from a study of T cells in Graves' hyperthyroidism and ophthalmopathy (dated 2019 in TCRdb). For the study in its entirety: Peripheral blood was sampled at the time of initial diagnosis, prior to any treatment. TCR V-J signatures able to tell the groups apart were searched for in a discovery cohort of 100 or so patients, of whom under 45 had Graves' ophthalmopathy and about 60 had stable Graves' hyperthyroidism. Following sampling, methimazole starting at 30 mg daily was given to hyperthyroidism patients, and high-dose intravenous methylprednisolone was given to ophthalmopathy patients. TCR Vbeta CDR3 sequencing of approximately 140 peripheral blood samples (approximately 44 ophthalmopathy, around 80 hyperthyroidism and some 17 progressor patients) is reported in the paper. An independent validation cohort of about 19 hyperthyroidism patients and about 15 patients who later progressed to ophthalmopathy tested prospective prediction of ophthalmopathy. In addition, the study compared T-cell repertoires in thyroid tissue and in blood from about 6 Graves' hyperthyroidism patients. The 75 to 100 discovery patients were randomly split 7:3 into training and test sets.

A patient counted as having stable Graves' hyperthyroidism if no progression to ophthalmopathy occurred over 18 months of follow-up. Hyperthyroidism patients were aged 18 to 65 years and newly diagnosed, with disease duration of less than 2 months. Patients with uncontrolled infections, other autoimmune diseases, pregnancy or lactation were excluded. Clinical symptoms, serum thyroxine and TRAb, thyroid ultrasound, and orbital computed tomography formed the basis for the diagnoses. PBMCs were separated from 8 to 10 ml of fresh peripheral blood using Ficoll-Paque density gradient centrifugation. Total RNA was extracted using Trizol reagent, and RNA quality was assessed on an Agilent 2100 Bioanalyzer. Study-wide findings and limitations: Ophthalmopathy was separated from stable hyperthyroidism by a 13 V-J signature model, with 87.88% sensitivity and around 81% specificity obtained in cross-validation and 80%/75% obtained in testing. Most expanded thyroid clonotypes (frequency above 0.001) were also detected in blood, a finding suggesting that blood repertoires may reflect thyroid immune responses. Sample size was not statistically predetermined, and investigators were not blinded to group allocation. In validation, progression to ophthalmopathy was predicted by the model with around 71% sensitivity and 72% to 85% specificity, a median of around 5.9 months before onset.

This sequence was found in a woman between 50 and 59 years old with Graves' hyperthyroidism. Sequences were obtained from blood.

In nucleotide form, the sequence is TGTGCCAGCAGCCAAGATGACCAGCGATTATCCAATGAGCAGTTCTTC. This translates into CASSQDDQRLSNEQFF. This receptor chain uses TRBV14 and TRBJ2-1, with no confidently assigned D gene. Via the germline V gene, CDR1 is SGHDN and CDR2 FVKESK. Spanning cysteine to phenylalanine, the CDR3 consists of 16 amino acids. The entry retains the CDR3 DNA only, 48 bases that are in frame from base 1. The trim is 0 bases for V and 6 bases for J, with a gap of 15 bases between the germline ends.